This T cell receptor (beta chain) originates from a study of shared clonotypes between healthy human individuals. In the study overall: The composition of the donors was a couple of women and three men aged 18 to 49. Regarding the study as a whole: For naive CD4 cells, around 5.1% of clonotypes were shared across a handful of donors.

For this clone: Its target is unknown.

Naive CD8 cells were CD45RO-negative, positively selected for CCR7, excluding terminally differentiated effector memory CD45RA+ cells. Donors were healthy HIV-negative adults without recently reported acute infections or vaccinations. J lost 5 bases, V lost 5 bases, and 8 bases had no gene match. The CDR3 length is 16 residues. Germline V gene data show CDR1 as PRHDT and CDR2 as FYEKMQ (reference sequence). The assay used deep level. Libraries were prepared by immunoSEQ multiplex PCR; TCRdb keeps only in-frame clonotypes and omits some of them. The sample yields about 610,000 clones, about 95% seen once.

The receptor comes from a woman aged 25 to 45 in good health. Sequenced: naive CD8+ T cells sorted from blood. V usage is TRBV13 and J usage is TRBJ2-3, with 12 nucleotides matching TRBD1. This chain's CDR3 is CASSAAGQGAGDTQYF. CDR3 sequence (DNA): TGTGCCAGCAGCGCCGCGGGACAGGGGGCCGGAGATACGCAGTATTTT. The variable domain in full, with the rest retrieved from reference TRBV13 and TRBJ2-3, is AAGVIQSPRHLIKEKRETATLKCYPIPRHDTVYWYQQGPGQDPQFLISFYEKMQSDKGSIPDRFSAQQFSDYHSELNMSSLELGDSALYFCASSAAGQGAGDTQYFGPGTRLTVL.